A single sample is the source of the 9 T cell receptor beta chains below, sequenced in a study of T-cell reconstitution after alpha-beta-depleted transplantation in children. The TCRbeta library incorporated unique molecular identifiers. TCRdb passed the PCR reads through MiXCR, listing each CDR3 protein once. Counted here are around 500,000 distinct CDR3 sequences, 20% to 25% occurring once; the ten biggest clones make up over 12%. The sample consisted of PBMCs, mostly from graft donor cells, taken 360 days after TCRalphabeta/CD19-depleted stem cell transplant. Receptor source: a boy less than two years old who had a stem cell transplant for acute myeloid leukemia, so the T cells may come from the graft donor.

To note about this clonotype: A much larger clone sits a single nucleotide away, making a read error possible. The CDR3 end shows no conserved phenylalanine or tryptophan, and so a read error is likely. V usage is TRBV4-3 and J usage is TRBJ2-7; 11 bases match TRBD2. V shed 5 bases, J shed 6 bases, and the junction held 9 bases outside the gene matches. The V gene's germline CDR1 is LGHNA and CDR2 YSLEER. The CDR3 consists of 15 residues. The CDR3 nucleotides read TGCGCCAGCAGCTCCCTAGCGGGGGGCCCGTCCGAGCAGTACTAC. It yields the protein CASSSLAGGPSEQYY.

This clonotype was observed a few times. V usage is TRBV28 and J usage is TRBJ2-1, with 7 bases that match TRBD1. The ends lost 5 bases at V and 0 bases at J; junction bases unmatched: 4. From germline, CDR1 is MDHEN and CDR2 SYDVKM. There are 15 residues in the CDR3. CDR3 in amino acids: CASSRTGSSYNEQFF. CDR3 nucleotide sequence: TGTGCCAGCAGTCGGACAGGAAGCTCCTACAATGAGCAGTTCTTC.

CDR3 region: CASSAYGNTGELFF. In nucleotides, the CDR3 is TGTGCCAGCAGTGCTTATGGTAACACCGGGGAGCTGTTTTTT. J is TRBJ2-2 and V is TRBV6-1; D gene unclear. CDR1 is MNHNS and CDR2 is SASEGT in the germline V gene. The CDR3 totals 14 residues. V lost 4 bases and J lost 2, with 8 bases in between.

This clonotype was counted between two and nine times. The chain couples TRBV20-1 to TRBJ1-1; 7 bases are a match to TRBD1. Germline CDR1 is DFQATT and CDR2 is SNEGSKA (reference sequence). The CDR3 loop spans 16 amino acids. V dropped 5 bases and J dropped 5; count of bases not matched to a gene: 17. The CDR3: CSAFDRVTLAGTEAFF. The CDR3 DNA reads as TGCAGTGCTTTCGACAGGGTGACCCTAGCGGGGACTGAAGCTTTCTTT.

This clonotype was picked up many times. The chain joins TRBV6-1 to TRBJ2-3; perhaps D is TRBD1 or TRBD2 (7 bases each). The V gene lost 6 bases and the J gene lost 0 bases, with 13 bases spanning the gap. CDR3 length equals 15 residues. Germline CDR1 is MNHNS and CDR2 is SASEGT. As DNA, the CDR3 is TGTGCCAGCAGCCCCCAGGGGGGGAGCACAGATACGCAGTATTTT. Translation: CASSPQGGSTDTQYF.

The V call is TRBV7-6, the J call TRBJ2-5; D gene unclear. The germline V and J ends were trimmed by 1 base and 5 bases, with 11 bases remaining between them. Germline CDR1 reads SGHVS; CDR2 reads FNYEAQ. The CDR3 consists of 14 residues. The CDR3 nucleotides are TGTGCCAGCAGCTTAGACCCCGTTCAGGAGACCCAGTACTTC. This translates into CASSLDPVQETQYF.

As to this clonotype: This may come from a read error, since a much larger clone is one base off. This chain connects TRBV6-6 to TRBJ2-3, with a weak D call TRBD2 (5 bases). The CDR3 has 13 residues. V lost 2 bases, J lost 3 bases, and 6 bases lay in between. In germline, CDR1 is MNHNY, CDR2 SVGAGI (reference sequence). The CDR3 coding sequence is TGTGCCAGCAGTTACACGGGGACAGATACGCAGTATTTT. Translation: CASSYTGTDTQYF.

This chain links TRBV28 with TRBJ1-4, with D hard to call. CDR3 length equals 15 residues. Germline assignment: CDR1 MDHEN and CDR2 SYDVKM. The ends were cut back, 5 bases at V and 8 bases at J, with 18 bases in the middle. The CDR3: CASSPSSRPGEKLFF. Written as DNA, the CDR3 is TGTGCCAGCAGTCCAAGTAGTAGGCCGGGGGAAAAACTGTTTTTT.

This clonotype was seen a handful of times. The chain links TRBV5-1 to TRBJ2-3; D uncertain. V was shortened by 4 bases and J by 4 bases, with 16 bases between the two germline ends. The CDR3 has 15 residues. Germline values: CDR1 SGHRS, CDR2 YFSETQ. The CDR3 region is CASSGPKGIADTQYF. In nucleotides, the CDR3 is TGCGCCAGCAGCGGCCCGAAGGGTATTGCAGATACGCAGTATTTT.